The source of this TCR beta chain is a study of neurological immune-mediated disorders. Looking at the study overall: Relapsing-remitting disease was seen in most of the 34 multiple sclerosis patients, and secondary progressive disease was seen in 3.

Findings and limits, study-wide: The repertoires of 18 of 34 multiple sclerosis patients were placed by phylogenetic grouping in a single related-CDR3 cluster, which may be a signature. The most TCR clonal expansion was seen in HTLV-1-associated myelopathy, and the least was seen in multiple sclerosis, which fell below healthy controls.

Unsorted libraries were generated from 2 million PBMCs. These cells had been stored in RNAlater at -80 C. This clonotype was found many times. Its antigen is as yet unknown. CDR1 and CDR2 (germline): DFQATT, SNEGSKA (reference sequence). The CDR3 sequence is 12 residues long. With 6 bases removed from V and 1 base from J, the gap between germline ends came to 9 bases. TCRdb processed the 5' RACE reads anew with MiXCR; each CDR3 protein has one entry. The sample comprises about 55,000 distinct CDR3 sequences, about 4.1% of which are singletons, and 6.5% rests with the top ten. The rearrangement uses TRBV20-1 and TRBJ2-5; no reliable D call. Sequencing was performed on PBMCs. The clonotype comes from a man aged 60 to 75 with multiple sclerosis. In DNA form, the CDR3 reads TGCAGTGCGGTGCCGATCCAAGAGACCCAGTACTTC. It codes for CSAVPIQETQYF.